The 18 T cell receptor beta chains in this list originate from one sample, sequenced in a study of cytomegalovirus exposure and HLA in healthy donors. In the PCR, 60 Vbeta and 13 Jbeta primers were used. Sequencing used immunoSEQ multiplex PCR; TCRdb keeps in-frame clones, though not all of them. The sample lists 200,000 to 250,000 clones, roughly 84% occurring once. The specimen sequenced was PBMCs. Receptor source: a human donor in good health.

The count of this clone is one. The rearrangement uses TRBV11-1 and TRBJ2-2, with a possible D match to TRBD1 (6 bases). CDR1 is SGHAT and CDR2 is FQDESV in the germline V gene (reference sequence). The V end lost 6 bases, the J end lost 5 bases, and 13 bases lay between the germline ends. This CDR3 contains 14 residues. CDR3 nucleotides: TGTGCCAGCAGGCCGGGGACATTTACCGGGGAGCTGTTTTTT. Protein: CASRPGTFTGELFF.

The V call is TRBV6-5, the J call TRBJ2-1; TRBD2 matches at 15 bases. After removal of 6 bases from V and 8 bases from J, the junction contained 5 bases not matched to a gene. Per the germline V gene, CDR1 is MNHEY and CDR2 is SVGAGI. The CDR3 extends over 15 amino acids. The DNA of the CDR3 is TGTGCCAGCAGGGGACTAGCGGGAGGCGGGGATGAGCAGTTCTTC. The encoded protein is CASRGLAGGGDEQFF.

The chain carries TRBV5-8 and TRBJ1-1; possible D gene TRBD1, 5 bases. V lost 3 bases to trimming and J lost 0 bases, with 9 bases between them. Germline CDR1 and CDR2: SGHTS and YDEGEE. The CDR3 totals 14 residues. DNA of the CDR3: TGTGCCAGCAGCTGGGGGGGGATGAACACTGAAGCTTTCTTT. Its protein product is CASSWGGMNTEAFF. The full variable domain, completed using reference TRBV5-8 and TRBJ1-1, is EAGVTQSPTHLIKTRGQQATLRCSPISGHTSVYWYQQALGLGLQFLLWYDEGEERNRGNFPPRFSGRQFPNYSSELNVNALELEDSALYLCASSWGGMNTEAFFGQGTRLTVV.

In its sample, this clone was seen a few times. The chain recombines TRBV5-1 with TRBJ1-5, with a weak D call TRBD1 (6 bases). V shed 5 bases and J shed 0 bases, with 12 bases lying between them. This CDR3 is built from 15 residues. Germline CDR1 is SGHRS and CDR2 is YFSETQ. The CDR3 here is CASSPSGDSNQPQHF. The CDR3 region has the DNA TGCGCCAGCAGTCCCTCAGGGGATAGCAATCAGCCCCAGCATTTT.

This rearrangement joins TRBV2 to TRBJ1-4; D remains ambiguous. The CDR3 contains 13 residues. Germline lookup yields CDR1 SNHLY and CDR2 FYNNEI. V was clipped by 8 bases and J by 6 bases, with 13 bases between them. CDR3 region: CASRLLADEKLFF. CDR3 DNA sequence: TGTGCCAGCCGTCTACTAGCCGATGAAAAACTGTTTTTT.

The gene calls are TRBV7-3 and TRBJ2-1; 14 bases align to TRBD2. V was pared by 4 bases and J by 10 bases, with 6 bases of the junction left unmatched. This CDR3 region has 15 residues. The germline gives CDR1 SGHTA, CDR2 FQGTGA. The CDR3 DNA is TGTGCCAGCAGCTCAGGGACTAGCGGGAGTTGGGAGCAGTTCTTC. Translating it yields CASSSGTSGSWEQFF.

The genes are TRBV7-3 and TRBJ2-7; weak D call: TRBD1 (6 bases). CDR1 and CDR2 from the germline V gene are SGHTA and FQGTGA. V shed 5 bases and J shed 0 bases, with 17 bases lying between them. The length of the CDR3 is 16 residues. The CDR3 coding sequence is TGTGCCAGCAGCCCAATCGGGACACTTAACTCCTACGAGCAGTACTTC. The encoded protein is CASSPIGTLNSYEQYF.

About this clone: At one of its ends the junction is not consistent with the germline gene, which may arise from a read error. This chain connects TRBV11-2 to TRBJ2-1, with D maybe TRBD1 (5 bases). CDR3 length equals 15 residues. Germline V gene data show CDR1 as SGHAT and CDR2 as FQNNGV. The CDR3: CAGSETDSSYNEQFF. In DNA, the CDR3 is TGTGCCGGCAGCGAGACAGACAGCTCCTACAATGAGCAGTTCTTC. The entire variable domain, with the rest obtained from reference TRBV11-2 and TRBJ2-1, is as follows: EAGVAQSPRYKIIEKRQSVAFWCNPISGHATLYWYQQILGQGPKLLIQFQNNGVVDDSQLPKDRFSAERLKGVDSTLKIQPAKLEDSAVYLCAGSETDSSYNEQFFGPGTRLTVL.

V usage is TRBV5-1 and J usage is TRBJ2-5, with TRBD2 matching over 11 bases. The DNA end is more similar to TRBJ2-7, so the J call may be wrong. Looked up from germline, CDR1 is SGHRS and CDR2 is YFSETQ. This CDR3 has 15 residues. CDR3 bases: TGCGCCAGCAGCTCGGGGACTAGCGGAACCTACGAGCAGTACTTC. Translating gives CASSSGTSGTYEQYF.

The genes are TRBV4-3 and TRBJ2-3; TRBD2 might be the D (6 bases). This CDR3 has 17 residues. Trimming shortened V by 0 bases and J by 6 bases, and 19 bases separated the two germline ends. Germline V gene sequence: CDR1 LGHNA, CDR2 YSLEER. This CDR3 reads CASSQERGTSVFDTQYF. Here the CDR3 DNA reads TGCGCCAGCAGCCAAGAACGGGGGACCTCAGTTTTCGATACGCAGTATTTT.

The gene calls are TRBV28 and TRBJ2-7, with D hard to call. Germline values: CDR1 MDHEN, CDR2 SYDVKM. This CDR3 is built from 12 residues. The V gene lost 3 bases and the J gene lost 1 base, with 4 bases spanning the gap. The CDR3 sequence is CASSLYSYEQYF. CDR3 nucleotide sequence: TGTGCCAGCAGTTTGTATTCCTACGAGCAGTACTTC.

The rearrangement uses TRBV15 and TRBJ2-1, with D hard to call. The CDR3 has 16 amino acids. The germline V and J ends were trimmed by 1 base and 8 bases, with 18 bases remaining between them. Germline lookup yields CDR1 LNHNV and CDR2 YYDKDF (reference sequence). CDR3 sequence: CATSRVQLGMHHEQFF. The CDR3 DNA reads TGTGCCACCAGCAGAGTTCAGCTAGGTATGCATCATGAGCAGTTCTTC.

The table lists this clone with a count of one. CDR3 amino acids: CASSFSSGRHEQYF. The CDR3 DNA reads as TGTGCCAGCAGCTTTTCTAGCGGGAGGCACGAGCAGTACTTC. The chain recombines TRBV11-2 with TRBJ2-7; TRBD2 agrees at 11 bases. The CDR3 is 14 amino acids. The V segment lost 3 bases and the J segment 5 bases; nucleotides outside the gene matches: 3. The germline V gene encodes CDR1 SGHAT and CDR2 FQNNGV.

The chain carries TRBV7-9 and TRBJ2-3; 7 bases are a match to TRBD2. Germline V lookup: CDR1 SEHNR, CDR2 FQNEAQ (reference sequence). CDR3 length: 15 residues. The V and J ends lost 7 bases and 0 bases, in that order; junction bases with no gene match: 7. CDR3 sequence reads: CASKAAGVSTDTQYF. The DNA of the CDR3 is TGTGCCAGCAAGGCCGCGGGAGTAAGCACAGATACGCAGTATTTT.

The chain has TRBV5-1 and TRBJ2-1; 10 bases are a match to TRBD2. This CDR3 has 16 residues. The germline CDR1 and CDR2 sequences are SGHRS and YFSETQ. V shed 7 bases, J shed 10 bases, and the junction held 17 bases outside the gene matches. Here the CDR3 reads CASQRSDGTSAGEQFF. The CDR3 coding sequence is TGCGCCAGCCAACGTTCAGATGGGACTAGCGCCGGGGAGCAGTTCTTC.

The CDR3: CASSLAQASSPLHF. In nucleotides, the CDR3 is TGTGCCAGCAGCCTAGCCCAGGCTTCGTCGCCCCTCCACTTT. The V and J genes are TRBV6-5 and TRBJ1-6; D ambiguous. Germline CDR1 reads MNHEY; CDR2 reads SVGAGI. The CDR3 is 14 residues long. The V gene lost 6 bases and the J gene lost 13 bases, with 19 bases spanning the gap.

The rearrangement uses TRBV2 and TRBJ2-5; 9 bases agree with TRBD1. This CDR3 is built from 15 residues. The V gene's germline CDR1 is SNHLY and CDR2 FYNNEI. The V gene end was trimmed by 6 bases and the J gene end by 5 bases; junction bases not matched to a gene: 10. CDR3 DNA: TGTGCCAGCAGCTCGCTAACAGGGGGCCGGGAGACCCAGTACTTC. This codes for CASSSLTGGRETQYF.

In DNA form, the CDR3 reads TGTGCCAGCACCCCAAGGGGGGAGACCCAGTACTTC. This codes for CASTPRGETQYF. J is TRBJ2-5 and V is TRBV7-9; TRBD1 is a possible D gene (6 bases). The V end lost 7 bases, the J end lost 5 bases, and 11 bases lay between the germline ends. The germline CDR1 and CDR2 sequences are SEHNR and FQNEAQ (reference sequence). CDR3 length: 12 amino acids.